Included here is one T cell receptor (beta chain) sequence, with context. Its antigen is as yet unknown. These data come from a study of blood T cells in healthy people across ages. Study background: Capturing about one barcoded beta molecule per two T cells was achieved by template switching.

The CDR3 covers 12 residues. V was trimmed by 4 bases and J by 12 bases, leaving 13 bases between them. Germline-derived CDR1 and CDR2 are SNHLY and FYNNEI. Whole-study findings and limits: TCR beta diversity per million T cells fell roughly linearly with age.

A second PCR, run for 7 to 11 cycles, used a sample-barcoded 5' primer plus a J-beta primer mix. Each CDR3 protein is one row after TCRdb ran MiXCR on the 5' RACE reads. Altogether approximately 1.5 million distinct CDR3 sequences are present, about 42% being singletons, with the ten largest covering about 4.1%. Sequencing was carried out using blood. The TCR sequence derives from a woman aged 18-29 years in good health. The V call is TRBV2, the J call TRBJ2-1, with D maybe TRBD2 (5 bases). The CDR3 DNA is TGTGCCAGCAGTGGTGAGGGCCGGAGGCAGTTCTTC. Residues: CASSGEGRRQFF.